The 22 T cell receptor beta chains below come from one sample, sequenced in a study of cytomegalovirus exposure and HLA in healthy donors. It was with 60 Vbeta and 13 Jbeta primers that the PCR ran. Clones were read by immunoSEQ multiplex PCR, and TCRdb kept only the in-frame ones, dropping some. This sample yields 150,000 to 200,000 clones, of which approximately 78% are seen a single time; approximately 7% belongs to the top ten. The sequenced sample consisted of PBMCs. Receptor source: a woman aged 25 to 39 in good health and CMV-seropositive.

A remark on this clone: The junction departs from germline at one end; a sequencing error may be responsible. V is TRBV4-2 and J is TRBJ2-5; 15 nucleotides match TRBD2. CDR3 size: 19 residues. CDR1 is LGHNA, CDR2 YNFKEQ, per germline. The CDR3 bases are TGTGCCAGCAGCCAAGTAAGGGGGACTAGCGGGGGGCCCCAAGAGGCCCAGTACTTC. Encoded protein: CASSQVRGTSGGPQEAQYF.

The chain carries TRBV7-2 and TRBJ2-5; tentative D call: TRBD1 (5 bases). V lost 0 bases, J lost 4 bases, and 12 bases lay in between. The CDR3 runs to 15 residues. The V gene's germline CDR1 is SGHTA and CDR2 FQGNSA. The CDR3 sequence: CASSLALTAPETQYF. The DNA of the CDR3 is TGTGCCAGCAGCTTAGCGCTGACAGCCCCAGAGACCCAGTACTTC.

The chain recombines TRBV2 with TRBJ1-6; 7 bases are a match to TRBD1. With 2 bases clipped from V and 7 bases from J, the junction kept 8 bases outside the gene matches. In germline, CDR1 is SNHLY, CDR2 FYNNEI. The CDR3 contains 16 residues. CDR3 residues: CASSELQGVTNSPLHF. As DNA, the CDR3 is TGTGCCAGCAGTGAATTGCAGGGGGTTACCAATTCACCCCTCCACTTT.

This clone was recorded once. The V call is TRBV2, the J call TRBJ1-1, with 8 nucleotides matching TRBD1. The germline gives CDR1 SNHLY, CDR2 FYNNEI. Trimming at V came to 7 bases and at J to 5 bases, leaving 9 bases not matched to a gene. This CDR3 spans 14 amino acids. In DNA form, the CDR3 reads TGTGCCAGCAAGACAGGGGTCAGGGGGACTGAAGCTTTCTTT. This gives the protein CASKTGVRGTEAFF.

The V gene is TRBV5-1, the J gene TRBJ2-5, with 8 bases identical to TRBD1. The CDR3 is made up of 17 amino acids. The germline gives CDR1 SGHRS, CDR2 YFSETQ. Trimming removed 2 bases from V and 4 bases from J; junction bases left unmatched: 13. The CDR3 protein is CASSFTPRTGLGETQYF. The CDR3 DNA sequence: TGCGCCAGCAGCTTTACACCAAGGACAGGGTTGGGAGAGACCCAGTACTTC.

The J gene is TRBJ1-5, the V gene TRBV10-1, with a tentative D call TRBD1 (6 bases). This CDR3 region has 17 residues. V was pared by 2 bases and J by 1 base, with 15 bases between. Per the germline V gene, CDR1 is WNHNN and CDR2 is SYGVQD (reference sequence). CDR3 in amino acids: CASSETEPGQSNQPQHF. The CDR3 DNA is TGCGCCAGCAGTGAGACCGAACCCGGACAGAGCAATCAGCCCCAGCATTTT.

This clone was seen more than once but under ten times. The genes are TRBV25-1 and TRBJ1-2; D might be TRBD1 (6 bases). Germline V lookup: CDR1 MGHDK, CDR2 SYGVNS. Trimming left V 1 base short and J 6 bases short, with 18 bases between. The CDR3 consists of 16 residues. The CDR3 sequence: CASSELGKKGDHGYTF. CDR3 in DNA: TGTGCCAGCAGTGAATTGGGAAAAAAGGGGGATCATGGCTACACCTTC.

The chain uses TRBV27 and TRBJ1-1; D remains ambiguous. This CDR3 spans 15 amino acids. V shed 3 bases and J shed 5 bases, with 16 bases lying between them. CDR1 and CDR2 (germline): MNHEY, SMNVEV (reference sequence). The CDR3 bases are TGTGCCAGCAGTTTGTCGCCGGGGTTGGGGACTGAAGCTTTCTTT. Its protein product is CASSLSPGLGTEAFF.

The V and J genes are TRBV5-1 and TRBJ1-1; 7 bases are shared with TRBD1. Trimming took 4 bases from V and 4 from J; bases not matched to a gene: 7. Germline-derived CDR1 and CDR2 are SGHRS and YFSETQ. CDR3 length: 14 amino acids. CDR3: CASSVQGGGTEAFF. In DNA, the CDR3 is TGCGCCAGCAGCGTGCAGGGGGGAGGCACTGAAGCTTTCTTT. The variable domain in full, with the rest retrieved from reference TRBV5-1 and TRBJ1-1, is KAGVTQTPRYLIKTRGQQVTLSCSPISGHRSVSWYQQTPGQGLQFLFEYFSETQRNKGNFPGRFSGRQFSNSRSEMNVSTLELGDSALYLCASSVQGGGTEAFFGQGTRLTVV.

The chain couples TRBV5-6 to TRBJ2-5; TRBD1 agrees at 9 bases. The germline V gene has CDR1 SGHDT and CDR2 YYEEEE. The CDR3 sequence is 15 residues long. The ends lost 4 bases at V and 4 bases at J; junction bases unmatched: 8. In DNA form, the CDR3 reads TGTGCCAGCAGCGCCCGGGACAGGGTATCAGAGACCCAGTACTTC. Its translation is CASSARDRVSETQYF.

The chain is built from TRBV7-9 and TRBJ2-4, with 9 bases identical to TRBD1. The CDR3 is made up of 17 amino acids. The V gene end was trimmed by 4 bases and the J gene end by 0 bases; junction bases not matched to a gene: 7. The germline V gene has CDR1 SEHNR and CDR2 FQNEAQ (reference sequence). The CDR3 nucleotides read TGTGCCAGCAGCTCGGAAGGGACAGGGACAGCCAAAAACATTCAGTACTTC. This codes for CASSSEGTGTAKNIQYF.

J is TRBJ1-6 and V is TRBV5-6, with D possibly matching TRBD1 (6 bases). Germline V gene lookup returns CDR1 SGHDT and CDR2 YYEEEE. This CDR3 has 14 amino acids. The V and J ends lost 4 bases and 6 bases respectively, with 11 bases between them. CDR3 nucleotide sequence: TGTGCCAGCAGCCCCATACAGGGTAATTCACCCCTCCACTTT. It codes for CASSPIQGNSPLHF.

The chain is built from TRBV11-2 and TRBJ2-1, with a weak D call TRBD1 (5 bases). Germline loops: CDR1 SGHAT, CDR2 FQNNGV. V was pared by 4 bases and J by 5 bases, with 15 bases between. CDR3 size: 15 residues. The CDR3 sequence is CASSSPREWDNEQFF. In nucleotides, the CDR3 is TGTGCCAGCAGCTCCCCCAGGGAATGGGACAATGAGCAGTTCTTC.

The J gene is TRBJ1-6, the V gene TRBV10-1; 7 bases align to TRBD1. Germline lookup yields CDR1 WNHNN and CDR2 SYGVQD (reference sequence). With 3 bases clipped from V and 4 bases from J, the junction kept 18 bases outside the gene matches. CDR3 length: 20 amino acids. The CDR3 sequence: CASSERGGRGNGFYNSPLHF. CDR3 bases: TGCGCCAGCAGTGAAAGAGGGGGCAGGGGTAACGGCTTTTATAATTCACCCCTCCACTTT.

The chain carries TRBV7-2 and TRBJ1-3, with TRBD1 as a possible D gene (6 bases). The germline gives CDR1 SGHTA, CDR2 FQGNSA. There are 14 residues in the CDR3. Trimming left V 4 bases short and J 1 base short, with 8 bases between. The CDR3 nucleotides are TGTGCCAGCAGCTATGGGACATCTGGAAACACCATATATTTT. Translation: CASSYGTSGNTIYF.

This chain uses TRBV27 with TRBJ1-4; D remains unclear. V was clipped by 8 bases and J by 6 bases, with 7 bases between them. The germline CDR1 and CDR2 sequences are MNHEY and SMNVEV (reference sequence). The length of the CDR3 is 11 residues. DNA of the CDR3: TGTGCCAGCGGCTTCGATGAAAAACTGTTTTTT. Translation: CASGFDEKLFF.

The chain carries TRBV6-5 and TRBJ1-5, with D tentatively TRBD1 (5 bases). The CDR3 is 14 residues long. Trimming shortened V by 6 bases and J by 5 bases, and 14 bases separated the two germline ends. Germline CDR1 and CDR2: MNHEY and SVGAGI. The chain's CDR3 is CASRRQGLDQPQHF. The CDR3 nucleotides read TGTGCCAGCAGGCGTCAGGGATTGGATCAGCCCCAGCATTTT.

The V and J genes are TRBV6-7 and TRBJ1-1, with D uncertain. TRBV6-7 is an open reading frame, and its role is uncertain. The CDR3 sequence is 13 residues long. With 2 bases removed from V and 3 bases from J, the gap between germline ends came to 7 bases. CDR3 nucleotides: TGTGCCAGCAGTTACCCCCTCCACACTGAAGCTTTCTTT. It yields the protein CASSYPLHTEAFF.

For the CDR3, the DNA is TGTGCCAGCAGTGCGGACAGAAATCAGCCCCAGCATTTT. The encoded protein is CASSADRNQPQHF. The chain carries TRBV6-1 and TRBJ1-5; D possibly corresponds to TRBD1 (6 bases). The CDR3 runs 13 residues. Germline CDR1 is MNHNS and CDR2 is SASEGT. The ends were cut back, 4 bases at V and 4 bases at J, with 8 bases in the middle.

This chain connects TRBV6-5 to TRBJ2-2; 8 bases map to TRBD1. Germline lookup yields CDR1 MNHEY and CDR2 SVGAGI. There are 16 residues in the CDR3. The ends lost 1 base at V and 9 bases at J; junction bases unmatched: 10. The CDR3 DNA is TGTGCCAGCAGTTACTGGTGGACAGGGTCGCCCCGGGAGCTGTTTTTT. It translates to CASSYWWTGSPRELFF.

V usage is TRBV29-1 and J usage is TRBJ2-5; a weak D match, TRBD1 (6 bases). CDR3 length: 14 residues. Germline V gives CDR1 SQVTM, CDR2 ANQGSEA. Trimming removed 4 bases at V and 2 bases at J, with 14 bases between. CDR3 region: CSVARDTFQETQYF. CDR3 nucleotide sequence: TGCAGCGTTGCCCGGGACACGTTTCAAGAGACCCAGTACTTC.

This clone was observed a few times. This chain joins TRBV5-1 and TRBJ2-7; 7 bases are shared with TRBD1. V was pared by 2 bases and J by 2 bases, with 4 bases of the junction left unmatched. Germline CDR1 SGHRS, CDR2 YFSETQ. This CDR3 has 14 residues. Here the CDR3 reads CASSLVGTAYEQYF. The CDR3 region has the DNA TGCGCCAGCAGCTTAGTGGGGACAGCCTACGAGCAGTACTTC.